This TCR beta chain was recovered during a study of OX40 agonist ivuxolimab in advanced cancers. Across the study: The group had a mean age of 60 years, ranged from roughly 23 to 85, and was around 86% male.

The CDR3 totals 16 residues. Germline V gene data show CDR1 as MNHEY and CDR2 as SMNVEV (reference sequence). Trimming left V 3 bases short and J 9 bases short, with 21 bases between. The assay was immunoSEQ multiplex PCR, and TCRdb's table has in-frame clones only and misses some. The repertoire holds 55,000 to 75,000 clones, with 86% as singletons. With respect to this clone: This specimen includes other DNA sequences encoding the same CDR3.

The V gene is TRBV27, the J gene TRBJ2-1; a possible D gene is TRBD2 (6 bases). The sequence came from an adult with an advanced solid tumor such as melanoma, head and neck, liver or kidney cancer. The sequencing used CD4+ or CD8+ T cells sorted from blood, collected in a trial of the OX40 agonist ivuxolimab. The chain's CDR3 is CASSFQTSGSWSEQFF. As DNA, the CDR3 is TGTGCCAGCAGTTTTCAGACTAGTGGGAGCTGGAGTGAGCAGTTCTTC.